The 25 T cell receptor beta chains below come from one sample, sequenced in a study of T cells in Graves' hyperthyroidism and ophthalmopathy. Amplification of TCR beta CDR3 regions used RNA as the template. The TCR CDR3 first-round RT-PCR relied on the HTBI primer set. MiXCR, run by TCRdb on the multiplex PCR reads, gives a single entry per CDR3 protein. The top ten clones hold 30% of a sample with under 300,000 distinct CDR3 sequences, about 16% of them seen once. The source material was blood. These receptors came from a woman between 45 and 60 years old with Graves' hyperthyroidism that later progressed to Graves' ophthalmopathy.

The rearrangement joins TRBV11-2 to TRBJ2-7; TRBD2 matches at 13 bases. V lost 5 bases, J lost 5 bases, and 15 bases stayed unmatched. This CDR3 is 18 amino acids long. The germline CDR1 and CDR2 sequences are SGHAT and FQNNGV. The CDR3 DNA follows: TGTGCCAGCAGCCGAACACAACTAGCGGGAGGGTTTTCCCACGAGCAGTACTTC. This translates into CASSRTQLAGGFSHEQYF.

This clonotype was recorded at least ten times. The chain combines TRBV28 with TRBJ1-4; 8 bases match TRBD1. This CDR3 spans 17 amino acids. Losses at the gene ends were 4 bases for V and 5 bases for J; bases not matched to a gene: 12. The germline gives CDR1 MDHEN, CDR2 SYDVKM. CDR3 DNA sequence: TGTGCCAGCAGTTCCTACCAGGGGGCGGGTGAGAATGAAAAACTGTTTTTT. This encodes CASSSYQGAGENEKLFF. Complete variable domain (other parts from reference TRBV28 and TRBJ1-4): DVKVTQSSRYLVKRTGEKVFLECVQDMDHENMFWYRQDPGLGLRLIYFSYDVKMKEKGDIPEGYSVSREKKERFSLILESASTNQTSMYLCASSSYQGAGENEKLFFGSGTQLSVL.

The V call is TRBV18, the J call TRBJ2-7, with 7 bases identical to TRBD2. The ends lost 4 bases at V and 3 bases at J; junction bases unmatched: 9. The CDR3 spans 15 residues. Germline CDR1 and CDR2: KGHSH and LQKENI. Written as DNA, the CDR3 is TGTGCCAGCTCACGACTAGCCCCGTCGTTCTACGAGCAGTACTTC. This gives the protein CASSRLAPSFYEQYF.

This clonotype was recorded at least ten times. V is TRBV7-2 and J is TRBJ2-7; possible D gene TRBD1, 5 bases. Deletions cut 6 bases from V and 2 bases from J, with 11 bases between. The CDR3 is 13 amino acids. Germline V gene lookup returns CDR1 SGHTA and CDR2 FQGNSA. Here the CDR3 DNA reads TGTGCCAGCAGAGAAGGGGTGCCCTACGAGCAGTACTTC. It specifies CASREGVPYEQYF.

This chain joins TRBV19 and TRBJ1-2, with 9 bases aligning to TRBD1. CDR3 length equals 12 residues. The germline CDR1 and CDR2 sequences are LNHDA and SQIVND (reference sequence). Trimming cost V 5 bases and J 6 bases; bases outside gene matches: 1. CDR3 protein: CASSDRGNGYTF. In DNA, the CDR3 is TGTGCCAGTAGTGACAGGGGGAATGGCTACACCTTC.

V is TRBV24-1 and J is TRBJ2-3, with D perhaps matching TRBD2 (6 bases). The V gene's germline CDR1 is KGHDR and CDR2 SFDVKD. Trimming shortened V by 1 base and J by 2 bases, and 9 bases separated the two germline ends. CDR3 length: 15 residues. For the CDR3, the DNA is TGTGCCACCAGTGATTTAAGGAGGGACACAGATACGCAGTATTTT. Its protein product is CATSDLRRDTDTQYF.

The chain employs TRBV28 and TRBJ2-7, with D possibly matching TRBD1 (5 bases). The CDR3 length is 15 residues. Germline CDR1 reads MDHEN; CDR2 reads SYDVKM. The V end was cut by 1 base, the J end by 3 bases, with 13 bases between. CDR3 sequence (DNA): TGTGCCAGCAGTTTATCAGGGCTTGGTCGCTACGAGCAGTACTTC. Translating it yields CASSLSGLGRYEQYF. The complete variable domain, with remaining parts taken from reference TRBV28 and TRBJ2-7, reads DVKVTQSSRYLVKRTGEKVFLECVQDMDHENMFWYRQDPGLGLRLIYFSYDVKMKEKGDIPEGYSVSREKKERFSLILESASTNQTSMYLCASSLSGLGRYEQYFGPGTRLTVT.

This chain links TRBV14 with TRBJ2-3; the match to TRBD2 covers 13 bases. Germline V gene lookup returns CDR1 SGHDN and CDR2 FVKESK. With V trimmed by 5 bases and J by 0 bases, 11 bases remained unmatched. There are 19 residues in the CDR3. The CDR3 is CASSKGRLAGGASTDTQYF. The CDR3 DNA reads TGTGCCAGCAGCAAGGGGAGACTAGCGGGAGGCGCTAGCACAGATACGCAGTATTTT.

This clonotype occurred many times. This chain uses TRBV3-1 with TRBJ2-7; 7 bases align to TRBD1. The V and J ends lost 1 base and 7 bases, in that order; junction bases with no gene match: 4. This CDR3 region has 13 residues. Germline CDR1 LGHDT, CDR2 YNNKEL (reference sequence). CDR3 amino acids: CASSQVDRVEQYF. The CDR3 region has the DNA TGTGCCAGCAGCCAAGTCGACAGGGTAGAGCAGTACTTC.

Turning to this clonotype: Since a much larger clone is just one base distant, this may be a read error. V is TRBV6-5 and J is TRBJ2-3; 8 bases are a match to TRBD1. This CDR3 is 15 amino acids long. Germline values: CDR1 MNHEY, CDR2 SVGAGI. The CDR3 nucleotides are TGTGCCGGCAGTTTACAGGGGGTCAGCACAGATACGCAGTATTTT. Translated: CAGSLQGVSTDTQYF.

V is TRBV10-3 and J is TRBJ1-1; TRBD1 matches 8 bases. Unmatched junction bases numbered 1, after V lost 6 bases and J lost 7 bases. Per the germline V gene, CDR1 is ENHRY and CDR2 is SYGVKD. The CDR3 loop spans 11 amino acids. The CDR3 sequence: CAIRGQGEAFF. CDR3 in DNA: TGTGCCATCAGAGGACAGGGTGAAGCTTTCTTT.

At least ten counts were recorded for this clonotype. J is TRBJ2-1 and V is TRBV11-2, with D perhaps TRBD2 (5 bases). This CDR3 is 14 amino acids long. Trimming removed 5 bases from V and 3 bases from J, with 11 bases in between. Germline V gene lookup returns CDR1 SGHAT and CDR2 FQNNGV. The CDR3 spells CASSDSRDYNEQFF. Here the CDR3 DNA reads TGTGCCAGCAGCGACTCCCGGGACTACAATGAGCAGTTCTTC.

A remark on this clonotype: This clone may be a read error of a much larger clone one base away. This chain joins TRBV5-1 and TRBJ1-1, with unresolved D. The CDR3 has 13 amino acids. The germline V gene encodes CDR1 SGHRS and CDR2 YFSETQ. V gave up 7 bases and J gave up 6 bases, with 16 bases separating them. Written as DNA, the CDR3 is TGCGCCAGCGGCTACAAATCTGGCGCTGAAGCTTTCTTT. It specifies CASGYKSGAEAFF. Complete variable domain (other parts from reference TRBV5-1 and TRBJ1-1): KAGVTQTPRYLIKTRGQQVTLSCSPISGHRSVSWYQQTPGQGLQFLFEYFSETQRNKGNFPGRFSGRQFSNSRSEMNVSTLELGDSALYLCASGYKSGAEAFFGQGTRLTVV.

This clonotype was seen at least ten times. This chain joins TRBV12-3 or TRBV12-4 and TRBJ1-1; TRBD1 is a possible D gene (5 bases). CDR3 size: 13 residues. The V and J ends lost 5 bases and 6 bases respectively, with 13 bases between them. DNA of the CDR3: TGTGCCAGCAGTCTCATGGGGCCAGCTGAAGCTTTCTTT. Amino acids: CASSLMGPAEAFF.

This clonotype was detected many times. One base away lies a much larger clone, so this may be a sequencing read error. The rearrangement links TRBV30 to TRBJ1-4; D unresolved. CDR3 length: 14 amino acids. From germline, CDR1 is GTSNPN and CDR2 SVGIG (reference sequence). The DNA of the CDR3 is TGTGCCTGGAGTGTCAGTGCAACTAATGGAAAACTGTTTTTT. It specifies CAWSVSATNGKLFF.

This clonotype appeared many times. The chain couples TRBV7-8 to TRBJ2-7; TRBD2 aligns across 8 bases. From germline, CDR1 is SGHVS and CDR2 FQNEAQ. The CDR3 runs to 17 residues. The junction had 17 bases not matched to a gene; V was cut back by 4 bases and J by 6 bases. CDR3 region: CASSSSGRKALGREQYF. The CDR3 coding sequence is TGTGCCAGCAGCTCGAGCGGGAGAAAGGCACTGGGGCGCGAGCAGTACTTC.

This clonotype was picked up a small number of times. The CDR3: CASSDRITDTQYF. CDR3 nucleotide sequence: TGTGCCAGCAGTGACAGGATCACAGATACGCAGTATTTT. The chain couples TRBV7-3 to TRBJ2-3, with a possible D match to TRBD1 (6 bases). Per the germline V gene, CDR1 is SGHTA and CDR2 is FQGTGA. The CDR3 is 13 residues long. Trimming left V 6 bases short and J 2 bases short, with 9 bases between.

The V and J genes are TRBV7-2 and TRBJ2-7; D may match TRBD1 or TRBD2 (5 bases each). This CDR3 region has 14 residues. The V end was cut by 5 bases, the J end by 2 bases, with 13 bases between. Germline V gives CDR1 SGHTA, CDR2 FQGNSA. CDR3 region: CASSAWDRPYEQYF. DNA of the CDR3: TGTGCCAGCAGCGCCTGGGACCGCCCCTACGAGCAGTACTTC.

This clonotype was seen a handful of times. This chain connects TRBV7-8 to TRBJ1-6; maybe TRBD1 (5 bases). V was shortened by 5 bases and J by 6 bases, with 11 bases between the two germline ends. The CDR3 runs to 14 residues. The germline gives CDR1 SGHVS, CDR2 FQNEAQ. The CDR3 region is CASSPGGVNSPLHF. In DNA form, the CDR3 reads TGTGCCAGCAGCCCCGGGGGAGTTAATTCACCCCTCCACTTT.

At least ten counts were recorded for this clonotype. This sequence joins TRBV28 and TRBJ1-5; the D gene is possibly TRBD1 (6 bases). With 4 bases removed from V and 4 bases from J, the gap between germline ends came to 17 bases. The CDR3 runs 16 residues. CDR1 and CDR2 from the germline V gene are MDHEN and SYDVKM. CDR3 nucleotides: TGTGCCAGCAGTTCGACAGGTCTGAGGGGGAATCAGCCCCAGCATTTT. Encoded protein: CASSSTGLRGNQPQHF.

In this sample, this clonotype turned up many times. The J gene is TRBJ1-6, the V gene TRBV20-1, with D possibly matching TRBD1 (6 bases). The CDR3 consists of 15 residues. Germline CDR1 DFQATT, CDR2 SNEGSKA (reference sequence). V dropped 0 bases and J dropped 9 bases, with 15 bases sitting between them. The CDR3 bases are TGCAGTGCTAGAGATATGGGGGGGGCGGCTTCACCCCTCCACTTT. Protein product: CSARDMGGAASPLHF.

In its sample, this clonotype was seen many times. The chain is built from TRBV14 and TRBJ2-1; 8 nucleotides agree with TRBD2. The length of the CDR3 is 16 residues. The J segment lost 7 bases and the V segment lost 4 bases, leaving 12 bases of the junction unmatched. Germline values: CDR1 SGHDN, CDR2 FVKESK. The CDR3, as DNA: TGTGCCAGCAGCCCCATGGGAAGCGGGAGAAGGAATGAGCAGTTCTTC. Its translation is CASSPMGSGRRNEQFF.

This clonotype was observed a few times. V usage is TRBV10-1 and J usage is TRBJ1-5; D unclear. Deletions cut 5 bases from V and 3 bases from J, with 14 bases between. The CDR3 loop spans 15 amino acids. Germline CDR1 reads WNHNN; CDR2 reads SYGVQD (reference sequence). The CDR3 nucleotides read TGCGCCAGCAGTCTTAAGGGCACCTACAATCAGCCCCAGCATTTT. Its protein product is CASSLKGTYNQPQHF.

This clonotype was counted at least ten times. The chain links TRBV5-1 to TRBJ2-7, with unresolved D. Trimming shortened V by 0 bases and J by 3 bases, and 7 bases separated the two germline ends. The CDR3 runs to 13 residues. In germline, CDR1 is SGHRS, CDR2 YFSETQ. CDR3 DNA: TGCGCCAGCAGCTTGGAGGTGGGCTACGAGCAGTACTTC. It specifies CASSLEVGYEQYF.

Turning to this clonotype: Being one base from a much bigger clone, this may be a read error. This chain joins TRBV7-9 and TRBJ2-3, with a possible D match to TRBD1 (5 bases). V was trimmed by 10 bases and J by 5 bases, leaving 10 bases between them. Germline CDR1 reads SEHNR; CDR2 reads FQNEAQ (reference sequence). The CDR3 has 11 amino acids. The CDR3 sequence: CATRRGDTQYF. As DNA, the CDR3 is TGTGCCACCCGAAGGGGAGATACGCAGTATTTT.